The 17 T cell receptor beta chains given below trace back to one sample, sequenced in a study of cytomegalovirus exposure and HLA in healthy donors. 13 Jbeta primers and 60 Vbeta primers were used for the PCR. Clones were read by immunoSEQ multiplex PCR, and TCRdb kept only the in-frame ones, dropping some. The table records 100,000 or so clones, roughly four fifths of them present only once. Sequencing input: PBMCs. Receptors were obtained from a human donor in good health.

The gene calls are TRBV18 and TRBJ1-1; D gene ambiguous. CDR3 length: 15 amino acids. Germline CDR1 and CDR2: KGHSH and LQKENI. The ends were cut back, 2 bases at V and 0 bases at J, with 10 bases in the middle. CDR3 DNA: TGTGCCAGCTCACCATTACAGACGATGAACACTGAAGCTTTCTTT. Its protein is CASSPLQTMNTEAFF.

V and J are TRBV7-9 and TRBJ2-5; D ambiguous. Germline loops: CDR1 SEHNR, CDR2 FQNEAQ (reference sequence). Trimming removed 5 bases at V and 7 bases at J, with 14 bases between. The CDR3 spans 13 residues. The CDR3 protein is CASSHSGPRTQYF. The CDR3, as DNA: TGTGCCAGCAGCCACAGTGGCCCAAGGACCCAGTACTTC.

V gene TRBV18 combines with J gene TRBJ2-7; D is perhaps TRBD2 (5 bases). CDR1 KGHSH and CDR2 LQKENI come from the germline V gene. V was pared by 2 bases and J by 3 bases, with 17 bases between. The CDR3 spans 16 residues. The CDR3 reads CASSPGGTQAYYEQYF. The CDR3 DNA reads TGTGCCAGCTCACCAGGAGGAACCCAGGCCTACTACGAGCAGTACTTC.

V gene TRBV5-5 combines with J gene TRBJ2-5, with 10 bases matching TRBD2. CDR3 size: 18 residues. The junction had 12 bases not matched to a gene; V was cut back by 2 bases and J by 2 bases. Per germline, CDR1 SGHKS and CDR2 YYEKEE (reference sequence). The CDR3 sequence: CASSFGSSGRPDQETQYF. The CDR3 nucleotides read TGTGCCAGCAGCTTTGGTAGTAGCGGGAGGCCCGATCAAGAGACCCAGTACTTC.

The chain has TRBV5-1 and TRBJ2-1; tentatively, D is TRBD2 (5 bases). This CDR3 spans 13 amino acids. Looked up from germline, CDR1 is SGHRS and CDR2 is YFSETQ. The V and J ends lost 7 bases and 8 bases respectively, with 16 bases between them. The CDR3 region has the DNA TGCGCCAGCCCCAGGACTTGGTTGGATGAGCAGTTCTTC. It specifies CASPRTWLDEQFF.

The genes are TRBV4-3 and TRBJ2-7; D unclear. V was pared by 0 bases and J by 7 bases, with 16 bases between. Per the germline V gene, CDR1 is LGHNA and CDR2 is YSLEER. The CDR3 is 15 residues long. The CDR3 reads CASSQDPLTIGEQYF. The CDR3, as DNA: TGCGCCAGCAGCCAAGATCCCCTCACGATCGGGGAGCAGTACTTC.

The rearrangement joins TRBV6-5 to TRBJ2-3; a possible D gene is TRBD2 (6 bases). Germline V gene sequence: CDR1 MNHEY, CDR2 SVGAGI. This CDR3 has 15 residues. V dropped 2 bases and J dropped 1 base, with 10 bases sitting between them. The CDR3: CASSYQGEGTDTQYF. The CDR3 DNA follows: TGTGCCAGCAGTTACCAAGGGGAGGGCACAGATACGCAGTATTTT.

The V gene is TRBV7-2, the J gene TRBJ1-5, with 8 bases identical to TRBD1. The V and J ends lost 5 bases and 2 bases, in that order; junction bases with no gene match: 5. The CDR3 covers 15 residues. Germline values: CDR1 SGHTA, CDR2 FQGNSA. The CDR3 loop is CASSADRGGNQPQHF. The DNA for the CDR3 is TGTGCCAGCAGCGCCGACAGGGGCGGCAATCAGCCCCAGCATTTT. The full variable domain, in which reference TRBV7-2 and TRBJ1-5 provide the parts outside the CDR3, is GAGVSQSPSNKVTEKGKDVELRCDPISGHTALYWYRQSLGQGLEFLIYFQGNSAPDKSGLPSDRFSAERTGGSVSTLTIQRTQQEDSAVYLCASSADRGGNQPQHFGDGTRLSIL.

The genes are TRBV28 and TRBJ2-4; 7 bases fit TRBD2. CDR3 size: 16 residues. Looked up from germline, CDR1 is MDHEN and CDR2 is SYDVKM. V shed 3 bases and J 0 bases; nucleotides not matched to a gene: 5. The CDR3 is CASSFYGGVAKNIQYF. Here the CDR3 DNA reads TGTGCCAGCAGTTTTTATGGGGGGGTAGCCAAAAACATTCAGTACTTC.

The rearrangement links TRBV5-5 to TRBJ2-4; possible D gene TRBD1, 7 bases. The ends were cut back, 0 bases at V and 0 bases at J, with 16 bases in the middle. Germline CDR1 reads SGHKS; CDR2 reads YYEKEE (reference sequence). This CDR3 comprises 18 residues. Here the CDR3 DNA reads TGTGCCAGCAGCTTGGCCGCGGGGACAGTGCTAGCCAAAAACATTCAGTACTTC. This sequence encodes CASSLAAGTVLAKNIQYF. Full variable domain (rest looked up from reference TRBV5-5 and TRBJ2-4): DAGVTQSPTHLIKTRGQQVTLRCSPISGHKSVSWYQQVLGQGPQFIFQYYEKEERGRGNFPDRFSARQFPNYSSELNVNALLLGDSALYLCASSLAAGTVLAKNIQYFGAGTRLSVL.

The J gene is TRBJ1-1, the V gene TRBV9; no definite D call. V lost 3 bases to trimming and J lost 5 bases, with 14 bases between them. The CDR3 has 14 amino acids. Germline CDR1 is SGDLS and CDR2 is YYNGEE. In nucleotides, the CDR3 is TGTGCCAGCAGCGGTGTCGGGGTTAGTACTGAAGCTTTCTTT. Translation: CASSGVGVSTEAFF.

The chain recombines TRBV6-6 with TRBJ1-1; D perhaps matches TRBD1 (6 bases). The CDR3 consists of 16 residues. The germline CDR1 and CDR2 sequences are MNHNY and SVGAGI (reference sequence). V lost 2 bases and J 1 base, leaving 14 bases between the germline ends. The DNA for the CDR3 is TGTGCCAGCAGTTACGGGGGGGGCGTCTGGAACACTGAAGCTTTCTTT. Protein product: CASSYGGGVWNTEAFF.

The CDR3 reads CASRRQGTHEQYF. The CDR3 region has the DNA TGTGCCAGTAGAAGACAGGGTACGCACGAGCAGTACTTC. J is TRBJ2-7 and V is TRBV19; 7 bases are shared with TRBD1. Per the germline V gene, CDR1 is LNHDA and CDR2 is SQIVND (reference sequence). This CDR3 contains 13 residues. V trimming: 6 bases; J trimming: 5 bases; junction bases outside the gene matches: 7.

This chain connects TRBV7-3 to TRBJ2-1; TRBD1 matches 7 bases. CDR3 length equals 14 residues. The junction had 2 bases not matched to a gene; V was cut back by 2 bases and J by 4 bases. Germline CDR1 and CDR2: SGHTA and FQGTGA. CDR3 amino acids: CASSLGDRYNEQFF. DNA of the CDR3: TGTGCCAGCAGCTTAGGGGACAGATACAATGAGCAGTTCTTC.

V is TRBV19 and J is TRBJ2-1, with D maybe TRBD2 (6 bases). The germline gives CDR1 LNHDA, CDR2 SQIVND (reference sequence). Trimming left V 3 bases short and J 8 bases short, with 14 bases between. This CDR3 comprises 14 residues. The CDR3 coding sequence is TGTGCCAGTAGTATCGATCGGCGGGGATATGAGCAGTTCTTC. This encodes CASSIDRRGYEQFF.

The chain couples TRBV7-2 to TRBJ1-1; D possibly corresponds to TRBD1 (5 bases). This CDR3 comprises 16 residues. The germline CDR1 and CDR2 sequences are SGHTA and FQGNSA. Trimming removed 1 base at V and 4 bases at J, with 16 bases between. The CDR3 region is CASSLVATSQGTEAFF. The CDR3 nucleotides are TGTGCCAGCAGCTTAGTGGCGACCTCCCAGGGCACTGAAGCTTTCTTT.

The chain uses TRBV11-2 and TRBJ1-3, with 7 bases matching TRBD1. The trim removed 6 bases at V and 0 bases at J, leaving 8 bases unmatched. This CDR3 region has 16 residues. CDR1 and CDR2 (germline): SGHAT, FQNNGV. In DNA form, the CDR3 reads TGTGCCAGCAGTTTATGGGACAGCACCTCTGGAAACACCATATATTTT. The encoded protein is CASSLWDSTSGNTIYF.